The 28 T cell receptor beta chains below come from one sample, sequenced in a study of read filtering for tumor transcriptome and immune sequencing (dated by TCRdb to between 2020 and 2021). These reads were obtained on an Illumina HiSeq 4000. The Immunoverse kit was used to build TCR libraries from roughly 440 ng RNA, with molecular barcoded adaptors covering alpha/delta and beta/gamma chains. The raw public reads went through TCRdb reprocessing: fastp at Q25, MiXCR clone calling, in-frame beta chains kept. Rows with a matching CDR3 protein are joined into one entry that keeps the most common DNA and genes. Recorded for this sample are some 120,000 distinct CDR3 sequences; under 15% of them occurred a single time. 9.5% to 12% of the sample goes to the ten largest clones. The sequenced sample was a population of CD138-negative cells sorted from bone marrow. What the cell subset or site label conveys for this sample: bone marrow mononuclear cells depleted of CD138+ plasma/myeloma cells by negative magnetic selection. The source is a donor at least 40 years old with multiple myeloma.

This clonotype was seen only a few times. This chain connects TRBV7-8 to TRBJ2-2; possibly TRBD1 or TRBD2 for D (6 bases each). V was cut by 5 bases and J by 1 base, with 14 bases left in between. This CDR3 comprises 16 residues. Looked up from germline, CDR1 is SGHVS and CDR2 is FQNEAQ. The CDR3 DNA sequence: TGTGCCAGCAGCCCGACGGAGGGGGGGAACACCGGGGAGCTGTTTTTT. Translation gives CASSPTEGGNTGELFF.

This sequence joins TRBV6-6 and TRBJ2-3, with D perhaps TRBD1 (5 bases). Germline CDR1 MNHNY, CDR2 SVGAGI (reference sequence). Trimming removed 6 bases at V and 4 bases at J, with 20 bases between. The CDR3 runs to 16 residues. The CDR3 DNA reads as TGTGCCAGCAGAACCCAGACAGTAGGTCGCGCAGATACGCAGTATTTT. It codes for CASRTQTVGRADTQYF.

This clonotype was seen more than once but under ten times. This may arise from a read error, as a much more abundant clone is one base away. The chain couples TRBV7-9 to TRBJ2-1; 10 positions match TRBD1. In germline, CDR1 is SEHNR, CDR2 FQNEAQ (reference sequence). The trim removed 2 bases at V and 12 bases at J, leaving 10 bases unmatched. This CDR3 has 15 amino acids. The CDR3 here is CASSLRQGAFDGQFF. Written as DNA, the CDR3 is TGTGCCAGCAGCTTAAGACAGGGGGCTTTCGATGGGCAGTTCTTC.

This clonotype was observed a handful of times. A much larger clone lies one base from this, so it may be a read error. The rearrangement links TRBV11-2 to TRBJ2-1; 12 positions match TRBD2. Germline CDR1 is SGHAT and CDR2 is FQNNGV. The junction had 5 bases not matched to a gene; V was cut back by 6 bases and J by 8 bases. The CDR3 totals 14 residues. DNA for the CDR3: TGTGCCAGCAGTGGACTAGCGGGAAAGGATGAGCAGTTCTTC. It encodes CASSGLAGKDEQFF.

This clonotype was counted at least ten times. The gene calls are TRBV3-1 and TRBJ2-7; D might be TRBD1 (5 bases). With 0 bases removed from V and 5 bases from J, the gap between germline ends came to 14 bases. Germline V gives CDR1 LGHDT, CDR2 YNNKEL (reference sequence). The CDR3 contains 15 residues. The DNA for the CDR3 is TGTGCCAGCAGCCAAGAAGGGGCAGGGAAGAACGAGCAGTACTTC. Amino acids: CASSQEGAGKNEQYF.

In this sample, this clonotype turned up many times. The chain couples TRBV6-5 to TRBJ2-3, with TRBD2 identical over 7 bases. The CDR3 is 14 amino acids. Germline CDR1 reads MNHEY; CDR2 reads SVGAGI. With V trimmed by 1 base and J by 3 bases, 1 base remained unmatched. The CDR3 region has the DNA TGTGCCAGCAGTTACTACGGGGGGACAGATACGCAGTATTTT. Residues: CASSYYGGTDTQYF.

This clonotype was seen repeatedly, ten times or more. The genes are TRBV5-1 and TRBJ2-3; TRBD2 might be the D (6 bases). Germline V gene sequence: CDR1 SGHRS, CDR2 YFSETQ. Trimming took off 0 bases at V and 5 bases at J, with 10 bases between the two ends. The CDR3 length is 14 residues. CDR3 in amino acids: CASSLARAGDTQYF. In nucleotides, the CDR3 is TGCGCCAGCAGCTTGGCCAGAGCGGGAGATACGCAGTATTTT. The entire variable domain, with the rest obtained from reference TRBV5-1 and TRBJ2-3, is as follows: KAGVTQTPRYLIKTRGQQVTLSCSPISGHRSVSWYQQTPGQGLQFLFEYFSETQRNKGNFPGRFSGRQFSNSRSEMNVSTLELGDSALYLCASSLARAGDTQYFGPGTRLTVL.

This clonotype was recorded many times. The chain uses TRBV5-1 and TRBJ1-5; no clear D. Germline V lookup: CDR1 SGHRS, CDR2 YFSETQ. Trimming removed 0 bases at V and 9 bases at J, with 7 bases between. The CDR3 contains 12 residues. The CDR3, as DNA: TGCGCCAGCAGCTTGGACCCATCGCCCCAGCATTTT. It yields the protein CASSLDPSPQHF.

On this clonotype: This likely reflects a read error, since a far larger clone is one base away. J is TRBJ2-4 and V is TRBV9, with 8 positions matching TRBD2. CDR1 and CDR2 from the germline V gene are SGDLS and YYNGEE. V gave up 0 bases and J gave up 13 bases; unmatched junction bases: 21. The CDR3 is made up of 18 amino acids. The chain's CDR3 is CASSVESFDGRADPEQYF. CDR3 DNA sequence: TGTGCCAGCAGCGTAGAATCCTTTGACGGGAGGGCCGACCCTGAGCAGTACTTC.

In its sample, this clonotype was seen many times. This chain joins TRBV11-1 and TRBJ1-6; TRBD1 is a possible D gene (6 bases). The length of the CDR3 is 15 residues. Trimming removed 1 base at V and 7 bases at J, with 11 bases between. From germline, CDR1 is SGHAT and CDR2 FQDESV (reference sequence). The CDR3 coding sequence is TGTGCCAGCAGCTTAGAGGGACAACCCAATTCACCCCTCCACTTT. Translation: CASSLEGQPNSPLHF.

This clonotype has at least ten counts. The V call is TRBV20-1, the J call TRBJ2-2; D uncertain. V dropped 1 base and J dropped 4 bases, with 1 base sitting between them. The CDR3 has 11 residues. Looked up from germline, CDR1 is DFQATT and CDR2 is SNEGSKA (reference sequence). The CDR3 loop reads CSARGTGELFF. The DNA of the CDR3 is TGCAGTGCTAGAGGCACCGGGGAGCTGTTTTTT.

This clonotype was counted only a few times. The chain recombines TRBV12-3 or TRBV12-4 with TRBJ1-1; unclear D gene. The CDR3 has 13 amino acids. V was clipped by 7 bases and J by 4 bases, with 13 bases between them. This chain's CDR3 is CASIRQIGTEAFF. CDR3 nucleotide sequence: TGTGCCAGCATCCGACAAATAGGCACTGAAGCTTTCTTT.

This clonotype was observed many times. The chain recombines TRBV7-6 with TRBJ1-1; 11 positions match TRBD1. V shed 5 bases, J shed 5 bases, and the junction held 1 base outside the gene matches. Germline-derived CDR1 and CDR2 are SGHVS and FNYEAQ. The CDR3 totals 13 residues. The CDR3 sequence: CASSRDRGTEAFF. CDR3 nucleotide sequence: TGTGCCAGCAGCCGGGACAGGGGGACTGAAGCTTTCTTT.

The chain has TRBV30 and TRBJ1-5; tentatively, D is TRBD1 (5 bases). The CDR3 covers 19 residues. Trimming removed 0 bases from V and 1 base from J, with 22 bases in between. Germline CDR1 GTSNPN, CDR2 SVGIG (reference sequence). CDR3 protein: CAWSVRPQRQTASNQPQHF. The CDR3 DNA follows: TGTGCCTGGAGTGTGCGGCCCCAACGTCAGACAGCGAGCAATCAGCCCCAGCATTTT.

V gene TRBV19 combines with J gene TRBJ1-5, with D uncertain. This CDR3 is built from 13 residues. V dropped 4 bases and J dropped 3 bases, with 7 bases sitting between them. CDR1 is LNHDA, CDR2 SQIVND, per germline (reference sequence). The CDR3 protein is CASSSMDNQPQHF. Here the CDR3 DNA reads TGTGCCAGTAGTAGTATGGACAATCAGCCCCAGCATTTT.

This clonotype was seen only a few times. The genes are TRBV7-2 and TRBJ2-3; the match to TRBD2 covers 9 bases. The germline gives CDR1 SGHTA, CDR2 FQGNSA. This CDR3 spans 16 amino acids. The J segment lost 2 bases and the V segment lost 5 bases, leaving 8 bases of the junction unmatched. The CDR3 bases are TGTGCCAGCAGCATTGGGGTAGCGGGAGACACAGATACGCAGTATTTT. It encodes CASSIGVAGDTDTQYF.

For this clonotype: Since a much larger clone is just one base distant, this may be a read error. The CDR3 nucleotides are TGTGCCAGCAGCACCCGTACTAGCGGCTACACAGATACGCAGTATTTT. Translating it yields CASSTRTSGYTDTQYF. This sequence joins TRBV7-2 and TRBJ2-3; 8 nucleotides match TRBD2. CDR1 is SGHTA and CDR2 is FQGNSA in the germline V gene. The CDR3 is made up of 16 amino acids. The V and J ends lost 5 bases and 2 bases, in that order; junction bases with no gene match: 9.

This clonotype was seen ten or more times. This chain uses TRBV12-3 or TRBV12-4 with TRBJ1-5; D is unclear. The CDR3 covers 13 residues. V lost 3 bases, J lost 9 bases, and 12 bases lay in between. The CDR3 coding sequence is TGTGCCAGCAGTTTGGGATCCGACTCGCCCCAGCATTTT. Protein: CASSLGSDSPQHF.

The sample holds many counts of this clonotype. The rearrangement links TRBV9 to TRBJ1-2; 7 positions agree with TRBD1. There are 18 residues in the CDR3. Germline values: CDR1 SGDLS, CDR2 YYNGEE. J was trimmed by 3 bases and V by 0 bases; bases with no gene match: 14. CDR3 in DNA: TGTGCCAGCAGCGTAGGCCAACCTCGACAGGGTGGGGACTATGGCTACACCTTC. It specifies CASSVGQPRQGGDYGYTF.

This clonotype was counted many times. The V gene is TRBV7-9, the J gene TRBJ2-1; 9 nucleotides agree with TRBD2. Germline V gene lookup returns CDR1 SEHNR and CDR2 FQNEAQ (reference sequence). V was clipped by 2 bases and J by 5 bases; unmatched bases: 19. The CDR3 loop spans 20 amino acids. CDR3 nucleotides: TGTGCCAGCAGCTTACCGAACAGGCGGGGTACCGAGCGGGGGGACAATGAGCAGTTCTTC. Its translation is CASSLPNRRGTERGDNEQFF.

This clonotype was seen a few times. This chain links TRBV5-6 with TRBJ1-1; D uncertain. The CDR3 spans 14 residues. The germline V and J ends were trimmed by 2 bases and 1 base, with 9 bases remaining between them. CDR1 is SGHDT, CDR2 YYEEEE, per germline. For the CDR3, the DNA is TGTGCCAGCAGCTTATCCCACAGGAACACTGAAGCTTTCTTT. Protein product: CASSLSHRNTEAFF. The full variable domain, in which reference TRBV5-6 and TRBJ1-1 provide the parts outside the CDR3, is DAGVTQSPTHLIKTRGQQVTLRCSPKSGHDTVSWYQQALGQGPQFIFQYYEEEERQRGNFPDRFSGHQFPNYSSELNVNALLLGDSALYLCASSLSHRNTEAFFGQGTRLTVV.

Worth noting for this clonotype: It is likely a read error, because the conserved phenylalanine at the end of the CDR3 is missing. This chain's CDR3 is CASRPGTRPTDTQYL. DNA of the CDR3: TGTGCCAGCAGACCCGGGACTAGACCCACAGATACGCAGTATCTT. The chain is built from TRBV3-1 and TRBJ2-3; 8 positions match TRBD2. The CDR3 is 15 residues long. Germline assignment: CDR1 LGHDT and CDR2 YNNKEL (reference sequence). The V and J ends lost 6 bases and 2 bases, in that order; junction bases with no gene match: 7.

As to this clonotype: Just one base apart from a much larger clone, this may be a read error. This chain uses TRBV6-5 with TRBJ2-5; D gene ambiguous. The V gene lost 6 bases and the J gene lost 9 bases, with 14 bases spanning the gap. Germline CDR1 reads MNHEY; CDR2 reads SVGAGI. This CDR3 region has 12 residues. The CDR3 nucleotides are TGTGCCAGCAGCACACTTTATGAGTCCCAGTACTTC. This sequence encodes CASSTLYESQYF.

This clonotype was seen many times. This sequence joins TRBV6-1 and TRBJ1-2, with 12 nucleotides matching TRBD1. V dropped 6 bases and J dropped 5; count of bases not matched to a gene: 10. Germline V gene lookup returns CDR1 MNHNS and CDR2 SASEGT. The CDR3 consists of 16 residues. The CDR3 sequence is CASRSAPGQGAYGYTF. The CDR3 DNA sequence: TGTGCCAGCAGATCAGCGCCGGGACAGGGGGCTTATGGCTACACCTTC.

This sequence joins TRBV15 and TRBJ1-1, with D possibly TRBD1 on 5 matching bases. V gave up 0 bases and J gave up 11 bases, with 16 bases separating them. The CDR3 totals 14 residues. Germline V gives CDR1 LNHNV, CDR2 YYDKDF (reference sequence). CDR3 DNA: TGTGCCACCAGCAGAGATTTGGGGGGTTCGCGGGCTTTCTTT. Amino acid sequence: CATSRDLGGSRAFF.

In its sample, this clonotype was seen a few times. The chain combines TRBV28 with TRBJ1-1; 7 bases match TRBD1. The CDR3 length is 13 residues. Germline V lookup: CDR1 MDHEN, CDR2 SYDVKM. V lost 4 bases to trimming and J lost 6 bases; unmatched junction nucleotides: 5. CDR3: CASSSGGTPEAFF. The DNA for the CDR3 is TGTGCCAGCAGTTCAGGGGGAACCCCTGAAGCTTTCTTT.

Many counts were recorded for this clonotype. The V call is TRBV11-2, the J call TRBJ1-1; D might be TRBD1 (6 bases). The germline V gene encodes CDR1 SGHAT and CDR2 FQNNGV. This CDR3 is built from 17 residues. V shed 2 bases and J shed 1 base, with 17 bases lying between them. CDR3 sequence: CASSLIFGSGANTEAFF. In DNA, the CDR3 is TGTGCCAGCAGCTTAATTTTCGGGTCAGGGGCGAACACTGAAGCTTTCTTT.

This clonotype was counted ten times or more. The CDR3 region is CASSRGYGDTEAFF. The CDR3 DNA reads as TGTGCCAGCAGCCGAGGGTATGGGGACACTGAAGCTTTCTTT. This rearrangement joins TRBV7-9 to TRBJ1-1; D gene unclear. Trimming stripped 5 bases from V and 3 bases from J, with 13 bases between. Germline CDR1 reads SEHNR; CDR2 reads FQNEAQ (reference sequence). CDR3 length: 14 amino acids. Filled out from reference TRBV7-9 and TRBJ1-1, the complete variable domain reads DTGVSQNPRHKITKRGQNVTFRCDPISEHNRLYWYRQTLGQGPEFLTYFQNEAQLEKSRLLSDRFSAERPKGSFSTLEIQRTEQGDSAMYLCASSRGYGDTEAFFGQGTRLTVV.